This TCR beta chain derives from a study of blood T cell repertoires in COVID-19. Across the whole study: PBMCs, B-cell-depleted T cells, or T cells were the source of the cDNA or gDNA that made up the material.

Authors' analysis steps: Amplification with reference gene primers provided the estimates of nucleated cell counts. Libraries were prepared by immunoSEQ multiplex PCR; TCRdb keeps only in-frame clonotypes and omits some of them. The D gene and trimming were derived from the DNA, and the V and J assignments and clone size from that table. The sample records about 120,000 clones, 85% to 90% being singletons. The CDR3 has 16 residues. Unmatched junction bases numbered 11, after V lost 6 bases and J lost 2 bases. Germline V gene lookup returns CDR1 MNHEY and CDR2 SMNVEV (reference sequence). The V and J genes are TRBV27 and TRBJ2-7, with 9 bases matching TRBD2. The TCR comes from a woman in her fifties or sixties with acute or convalescent COVID-19. The sequenced material came from peripheral blood. The DNA for the CDR3 is TGTGCCAGCAGATTTAGGATGCGGGGGGGACCCTACGAGCAGTACTTC. Protein sequence: CASRFRMRGGPYEQYF.